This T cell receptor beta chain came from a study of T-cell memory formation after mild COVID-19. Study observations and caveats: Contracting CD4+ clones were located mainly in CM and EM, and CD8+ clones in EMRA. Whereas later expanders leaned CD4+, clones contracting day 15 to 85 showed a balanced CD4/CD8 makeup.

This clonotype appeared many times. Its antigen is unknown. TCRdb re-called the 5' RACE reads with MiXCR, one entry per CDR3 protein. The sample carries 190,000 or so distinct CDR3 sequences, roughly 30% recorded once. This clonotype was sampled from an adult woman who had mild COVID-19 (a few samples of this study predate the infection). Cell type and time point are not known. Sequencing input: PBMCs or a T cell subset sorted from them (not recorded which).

As DNA, the CDR3 is TGCGCCAGCAGCTTGGGTCCTAGCGGGCGATCTTACGAGCAGTACTTC. This gives the protein CASSLGPSGRSYEQYF. This sequence joins TRBV5-1 and TRBJ2-7; 8 positions agree with TRBD2. The V and J ends lost 0 bases and 4 bases, in that order; junction bases with no gene match: 9. The germline V gene has CDR1 SGHRS and CDR2 YFSETQ. The CDR3 consists of 16 residues.